The 15 T cell receptor beta chains below were found in one sample sequenced in a study of T-cell reconstitution after alpha-beta-depleted transplantation in children. Unique molecular identifiers featured in how the TCRbeta library was prepared. TCRdb reprocessed the PCR reads with MiXCR, giving one entry per CDR3 protein. The data contain around 700,000 distinct CDR3 sequences, about an eighth of them singletons. This specimen was PBMCs, taken before TCRalphabeta/CD19-depleted stem cell transplant. The receptors originated from a girl aged 2 to 10 with congenital amegakaryocytic thrombocytopenia, due to receive a stem cell transplant.

This clonotype was seen a few times. V and J are TRBV5-1 and TRBJ2-7, with D possibly being TRBD1 (6 bases). Germline CDR1 reads SGHRS; CDR2 reads YFSETQ. The CDR3 runs to 14 residues. Trimming left V 4 bases short and J 3 bases short, with 14 bases between. The CDR3 DNA reads TGCGCCAGCAGCGATCCGGGACAAAACTACGAGCAGTACTTC. Amino acids: CASSDPGQNYEQYF.

CDR3 amino acids: CASSFPGTGGAGTEAFF. The CDR3, as DNA: TGCGCCAGCAGCTTCCCCGGGACAGGGGGCGCCGGCACTGAAGCTTTCTTT. This chain joins TRBV5-1 and TRBJ1-1; 12 nucleotides match TRBD1. Germline CDR1 is SGHRS and CDR2 is YFSETQ. J gave up 4 bases and V 2 bases, and 9 bases lay outside the gene matches. CDR3 length: 17 amino acids. The variable domain in full, completed from reference TRBV5-1 and TRBJ1-1, reads KAGVTQTPRYLIKTRGQQVTLSCSPISGHRSVSWYQQTPGQGLQFLFEYFSETQRNKGNFPGRFSGRQFSNSRSEMNVSTLELGDSALYLCASSFPGTGGAGTEAFFGQGTRLTVV.

The gene calls are TRBV25-1 and TRBJ2-1, with TRBD2 matching over 7 bases. Germline V gives CDR1 MGHDK, CDR2 SYGVNS. Trimming at V came to 4 bases and at J to 5 bases, leaving 2 bases not matched to a gene. The CDR3 spans 13 residues. CDR3 protein: CASSVGLNNEQFF. CDR3 nucleotide sequence: TGTGCCAGCAGTGTGGGACTAAACAATGAGCAGTTCTTC.

In this sample, this clonotype turned up many times. This sequence joins TRBV7-3 and TRBJ1-6; no definite D call. Germline values: CDR1 SGHTA, CDR2 FQGTGA. Deletions cut 4 bases from V and 6 bases from J, with 10 bases between. The CDR3 has 14 residues. The CDR3 sequence: CASSYGWGNSPLHF. CDR3 nucleotides: TGTGCCAGCAGCTACGGCTGGGGTAATTCACCCCTCCACTTT.

The chain employs TRBV30 and TRBJ2-2; D assignment may be TRBD1 or TRBD2 (5 bases each). The CDR3 has 13 residues. The germline V and J ends were trimmed by 3 bases and 5 bases, with 10 bases remaining between them. In germline, CDR1 is GTSNPN, CDR2 SVGIG (reference sequence). CDR3 residues: CAWRGVWTGELFF. The CDR3 region has the DNA TGTGCCTGGAGGGGGGTGTGGACCGGGGAGCTGTTTTTT.

This clonotype came up many times. The chain employs TRBV4-1 and TRBJ2-1; 9 positions match TRBD2. V was pared by 5 bases and J by 0 bases, with 2 bases of the junction left unmatched. The length of the CDR3 is 15 residues. Germline-derived CDR1 and CDR2 are MGHRA and YSYEKL. The CDR3 is CASSDSGSSYNEQFF. The CDR3 DNA follows: TGCGCCAGCAGCGATAGCGGGAGCTCCTACAATGAGCAGTTCTTC.

This clonotype was detected ten times or more. CDR3 sequence (DNA): TGTGCCAGCAGCCAAGGGACTAGCGCAGATACGCAGTATTTT. It codes for CASSQGTSADTQYF. The chain is built from TRBV4-2 and TRBJ2-3; 9 bases are shared with TRBD2. The CDR3 totals 14 residues. V was pared by 1 base and J by 4 bases, with 0 bases of the junction left unmatched. Germline-derived CDR1 and CDR2 are LGHNA and YNFKEQ.

The V gene is TRBV7-8, the J gene TRBJ2-1, with D possibly matching TRBD2 (6 bases). The germline V gene has CDR1 SGHVS and CDR2 FQNEAQ. V was clipped by 5 bases and J by 4 bases, with 12 bases between them. The CDR3 has 14 amino acids. The CDR3 bases are TGTGCCAGCAGCGGCCGGGACTTTTACAATGAGCAGTTCTTC. It encodes CASSGRDFYNEQFF.

Remarks on this clonotype: Possible read error: a much larger clone is one base away. The chain carries TRBV5-1 and TRBJ2-2; TRBD1 aligns across 9 bases. CDR1 and CDR2 (germline): SGHRS, YFSETQ. The CDR3 has 16 amino acids. The CDR3 DNA follows: TGCGCCTGCAGCTCACAAGGACAGGGGACAACCGGGGAGCTGTTTTTT. It yields the protein CACSSQGQGTTGELFF.

There are a few counts of this clonotype. The V gene is TRBV5-1, the J gene TRBJ1-1, with 9 bases lining up with TRBD1. Germline CDR1 SGHRS, CDR2 YFSETQ. CDR3 length: 14 residues. V trimming: 4 bases; J trimming: 4 bases; junction bases outside the gene matches: 5. The CDR3 bases are TGCGCCAGCAGCGCTGGGACAGGGACCACTGAAGCTTTCTTT. Translating it yields CASSAGTGTTEAFF.

The chain recombines TRBV19 with TRBJ1-2, with D possibly TRBD1 on 6 matching bases. The V end was cut by 4 bases, the J end by 6 bases, with 12 bases between. Per the germline V gene, CDR1 is LNHDA and CDR2 is SQIVND (reference sequence). The CDR3 is made up of 13 amino acids. The CDR3 is CASSTNQGNGYTF. CDR3 nucleotide sequence: TGTGCCAGTAGTACAAATCAGGGGAATGGCTACACCTTC.

The rearrangement uses TRBV6-1 and TRBJ2-1; TRBD2 aligns across 8 bases. The V segment lost 7 bases and the J segment 4 bases; nucleotides outside the gene matches: 18. The CDR3 has 18 residues. Germline lookup yields CDR1 MNHNS and CDR2 SASEGT. The CDR3 here is CASMGRREVRGGYNEQFF. CDR3 sequence (DNA): TGTGCCAGCATGGGGCGGCGGGAGGTACGGGGCGGTTACAATGAGCAGTTCTTC.

This clonotype occurred a few times. V gene TRBV7-9 combines with J gene TRBJ2-1; possibly TRBD1 or TRBD2 for D (5 bases each). This CDR3 comprises 14 residues. In germline, CDR1 is SEHNR, CDR2 FQNEAQ (reference sequence). V lost 5 bases and J 2 bases, leaving 10 bases between the germline ends. CDR3 nucleotides: TGTGCCAGCAGCGGGGGAAATCCCTACAATGAGCAGTTCTTC. Amino acids: CASSGGNPYNEQFF.

This clonotype was observed a handful of times. The chain employs TRBV7-6 and TRBJ2-3, with 7 bases that match TRBD2. The CDR3 contains 16 residues. The V segment lost 5 bases and the J segment 6 bases; nucleotides outside the gene matches: 14. The germline gives CDR1 SGHVS, CDR2 FNYEAQ. In nucleotides, the CDR3 is TGTGCCAGCAGCCCATCCGCACTAGCGTCAAGGGATACGCAGTATTTT. Amino acid sequence: CASSPSALASRDTQYF.

This clonotype has ten or more counts. This chain's CDR3 is CASMERESSYNEQFF. In DNA form, the CDR3 reads TGCGCCAGCATGGAGCGGGAGAGCTCCTACAATGAGCAGTTCTTC. The chain combines TRBV5-1 with TRBJ2-1, with TRBD2 matching over 8 bases. There are 15 residues in the CDR3. Germline trimming cut 6 bases from V and 0 bases from J; bases unmatched to any gene: 5. The V gene's germline CDR1 is SGHRS and CDR2 YFSETQ.